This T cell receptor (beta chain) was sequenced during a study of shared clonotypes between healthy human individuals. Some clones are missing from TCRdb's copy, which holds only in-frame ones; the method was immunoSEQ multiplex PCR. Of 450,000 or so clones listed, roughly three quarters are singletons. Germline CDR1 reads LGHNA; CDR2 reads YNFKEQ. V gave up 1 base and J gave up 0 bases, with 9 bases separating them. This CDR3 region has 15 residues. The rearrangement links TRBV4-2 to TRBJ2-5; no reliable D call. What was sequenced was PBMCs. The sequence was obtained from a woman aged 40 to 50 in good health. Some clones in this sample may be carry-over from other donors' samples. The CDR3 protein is CASSQVNSYQETQYF. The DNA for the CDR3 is TGTGCCAGCAGCCAAGTGAACTCGTACCAAGAGACCCAGTACTTC.